This TCR beta chain was captured in a study of cytomegalovirus exposure and HLA in healthy donors. Study-wide results and caveats: The authors listed 150 or so TCR beta chains as cytomegalovirus-associated.

Remarks on this clone: Its antigen remains unknown.

The donors were members of the validation cohort comprising approximately 110 subjects, separate from the approximately 670-subject first cohort. V shed 3 bases and J 10 bases; nucleotides not matched to a gene: 8. This CDR3 contains 14 residues. In germline, CDR1 is LNHDA, CDR2 SQIVND (reference sequence). Method: immunoSEQ multiplex PCR; TCRdb's copy keeps in-frame clones and lacks some. Among 200,000 to 300,000 clones, about 90% were seen once, and the ten largest hold 12%. The V call is TRBV19, the J call TRBJ1-4; TRBD1 aligns across 7 bases. This receptor was obtained from a man between 18 and 35 years old in good health and CMV-seropositive. The sample taken for sequencing was PBMCs. CDR3 residues: CASSMALQGGKLFF. The CDR3 nucleotides read TGTGCCAGTAGTATGGCCCTCCAGGGGGGAAAACTGTTTTTT. Full variable domain (outside the CDR3, taken from reference TRBV19 and TRBJ1-4): DGGITQSPKYLFRKEGQNVTLSCEQNLNHDAMYWYRQDPGQGLRLIYYSQIVNDFQKGDIAEGYSVSREKKESFPLTVTSAQKNPTAFYLCASSMALQGGKLFFGSGTQLSVL.